The clone carrying this T cell receptor beta chain turned up a few times. This entry comes from a study of shared clonotypes between healthy human individuals. Per the germline V gene, CDR1 is SEHNR and CDR2 is FQNEAQ (reference sequence). The CDR3 extends over 12 amino acids. Between the trimmed V and J ends, which lost 1 base and 8 bases, there was a span of 6 bases. Terminally differentiated effector memory CD45RA+ cells were left out of the naive CD8 fraction, which was CD45RO-negative and positively selected for CCR7. Produced via immunoSEQ multiplex PCR; TCRdb's table is partial and in-frame only. The sample includes about 2.1 million clones, 85% to 95% seen only once; the top ten take about 1.6%.

The chain joins TRBV7-9 to TRBJ1-5, with D uncertain. Sequenced material: naive CD8+ T cells from PBMCs. This receptor was obtained from a man between 18 and 29 years old in good health. Some clones in this sample may be carry-over from other donors' samples. The CDR3 coding sequence is TGTGCCAGCAGCTTAGAGGGTGAGCCCCAGCATTTT. It yields the protein CASSLEGEPQHF.